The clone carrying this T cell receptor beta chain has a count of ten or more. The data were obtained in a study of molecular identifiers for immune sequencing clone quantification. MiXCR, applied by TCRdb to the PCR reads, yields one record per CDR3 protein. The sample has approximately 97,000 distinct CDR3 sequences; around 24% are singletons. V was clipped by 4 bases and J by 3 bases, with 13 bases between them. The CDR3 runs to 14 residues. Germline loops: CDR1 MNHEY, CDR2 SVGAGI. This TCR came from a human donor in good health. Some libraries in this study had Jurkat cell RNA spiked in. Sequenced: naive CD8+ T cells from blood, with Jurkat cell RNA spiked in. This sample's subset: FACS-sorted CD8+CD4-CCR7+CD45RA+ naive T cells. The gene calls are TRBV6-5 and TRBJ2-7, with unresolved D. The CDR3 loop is CASSSDVQDYEQYF. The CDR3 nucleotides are TGTGCCAGCAGTTCAGACGTTCAGGACTACGAGCAGTACTTC.